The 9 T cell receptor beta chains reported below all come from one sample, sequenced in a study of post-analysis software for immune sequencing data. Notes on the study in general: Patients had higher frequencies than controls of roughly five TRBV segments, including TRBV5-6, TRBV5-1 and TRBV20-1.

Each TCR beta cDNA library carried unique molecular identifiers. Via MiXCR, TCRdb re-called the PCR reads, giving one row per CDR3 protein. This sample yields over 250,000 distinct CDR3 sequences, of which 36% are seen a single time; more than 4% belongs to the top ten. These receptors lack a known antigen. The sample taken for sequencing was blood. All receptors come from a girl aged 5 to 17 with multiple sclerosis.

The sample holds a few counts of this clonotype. The DNA for the CDR3 is TGTGCCAGCAGCAAGTTTAGTCTGGGTCCAGCGAGCCTTATTGATAGCAATCAGCCCCAGCATTTT. Its protein product is CASSKFSLGPASLIDSNQPQHF. This rearrangement joins TRBV21-1 to TRBJ1-5. TRBV21-1 is reported as a pseudogene. This CDR3 contains 22 residues.

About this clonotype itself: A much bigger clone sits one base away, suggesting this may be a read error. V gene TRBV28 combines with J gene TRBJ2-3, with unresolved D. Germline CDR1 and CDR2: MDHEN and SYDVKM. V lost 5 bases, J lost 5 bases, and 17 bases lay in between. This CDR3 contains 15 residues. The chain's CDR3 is CASSLRPNGEDTQYF. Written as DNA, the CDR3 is TGTGCCAGCAGTCTCAGGCCGAATGGAGAAGATACGCAGTATTTT.

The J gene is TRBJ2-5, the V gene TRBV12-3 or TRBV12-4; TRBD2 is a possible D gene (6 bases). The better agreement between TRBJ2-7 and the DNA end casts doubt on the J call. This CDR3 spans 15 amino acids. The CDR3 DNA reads TGTGCCAGCAGTGGGGGGAGAGTGGATAACTACGAGCAGTACTTC. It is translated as CASSGGRVDNYEQYF.

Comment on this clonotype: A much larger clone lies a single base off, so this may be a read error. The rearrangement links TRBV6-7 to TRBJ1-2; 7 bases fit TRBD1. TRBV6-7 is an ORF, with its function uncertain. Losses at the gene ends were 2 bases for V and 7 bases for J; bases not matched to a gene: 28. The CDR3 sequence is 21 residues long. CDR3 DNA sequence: TGTGCCAGCAGTTACGCTCGGTGCCTGTGGGACAGATCCGTTTGTTTTCCTGGCTACACCTTC. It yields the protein CASSYARCLWDRSVCFPGYTF.

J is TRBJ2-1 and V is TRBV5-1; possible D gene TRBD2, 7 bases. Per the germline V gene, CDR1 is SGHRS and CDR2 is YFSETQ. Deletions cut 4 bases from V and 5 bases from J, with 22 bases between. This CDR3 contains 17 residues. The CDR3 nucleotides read TGCGCCAGCAGCCAGAGTATGGGGGGGGCCTCAAACAATGAGCAGTTCTTC. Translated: CASSQSMGGASNNEQFF.

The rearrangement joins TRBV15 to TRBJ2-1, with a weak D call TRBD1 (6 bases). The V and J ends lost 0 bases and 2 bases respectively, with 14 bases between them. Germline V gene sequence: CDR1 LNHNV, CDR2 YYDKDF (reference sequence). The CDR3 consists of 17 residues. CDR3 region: CATSRDQGPSTYNEQFF. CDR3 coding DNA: TGTGCCACCAGCAGAGATCAGGGGCCCAGCACCTACAATGAGCAGTTCTTC.

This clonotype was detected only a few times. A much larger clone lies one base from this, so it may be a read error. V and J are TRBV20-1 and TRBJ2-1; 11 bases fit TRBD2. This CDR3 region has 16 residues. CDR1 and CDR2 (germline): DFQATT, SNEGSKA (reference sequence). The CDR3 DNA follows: TGCAGTGCCCTTGGACTAGCGGGCAGCTCCTACAATGGGCAGTTCTTC. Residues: CSALGLAGSSYNGQFF.

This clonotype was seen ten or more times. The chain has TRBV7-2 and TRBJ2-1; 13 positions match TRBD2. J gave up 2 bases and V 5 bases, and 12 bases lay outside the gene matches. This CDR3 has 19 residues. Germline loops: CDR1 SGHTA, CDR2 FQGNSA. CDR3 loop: CASSQHGLAGAGTYNEQFF. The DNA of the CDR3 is TGTGCCAGCAGCCAGCACGGACTAGCGGGAGCTGGGACCTACAATGAGCAGTTCTTC.

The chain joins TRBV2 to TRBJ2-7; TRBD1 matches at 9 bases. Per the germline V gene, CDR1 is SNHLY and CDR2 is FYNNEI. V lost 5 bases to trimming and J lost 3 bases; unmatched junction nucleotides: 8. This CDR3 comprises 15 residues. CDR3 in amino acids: CASSPGQGEVYEQYF. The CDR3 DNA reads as TGTGCCAGCAGTCCGGGACAGGGAGAAGTCTACGAGCAGTACTTC.